Shown below are 13 T cell receptor beta chains from a single sample sequenced in a study of shared clonotypes between healthy human individuals. Sequencing was performed with immunoSEQ multiplex PCR; in TCRdb, only in-frame clones are kept and a portion is missing. Of approximately 1.5 million clones in the sample, 98% to 99% were seen once. Sequencing input: naive CD4+ T cells sorted from blood. This sample's subset: CD45RA+ positively selected. All receptors come from a man aged 30-40 years in good health.

The J gene is TRBJ2-1, the V gene TRBV7-2; no reliable D call. The germline CDR1 and CDR2 sequences are SGHTA and FQGNSA. Trimming cost V 7 bases and J 9 bases, with 13 bases left between them. The CDR3 runs to 12 residues. The CDR3 DNA sequence: TGTGCCAGCACTCTCGTCTTGGGTGAGCAGTTCTTC. This codes for CASTLVLGEQFF.

The gene calls are TRBV5-6 and TRBJ2-3; TRBD2 agrees at 8 bases. Looked up from germline, CDR1 is SGHDT and CDR2 is YYEEEE. This CDR3 is built from 17 residues. J lost 4 bases, V lost 4 bases, and 14 bases had no gene match. Here the CDR3 DNA reads TGTGCCAGCAGCGCTCGGGGTGGTAGCGGGATCCCAGATACGCAGTATTTT. Protein sequence: CASSARGGSGIPDTQYF.

The gene calls are TRBV6-1 and TRBJ1-5, with D uncertain. Looked up from germline, CDR1 is MNHNS and CDR2 is SASEGT. V was cut by 5 bases and J by 7 bases, with 12 bases left in between. The CDR3 is 13 amino acids. CDR3 nucleotides: TGTGCCAGCAGTCCCCCGTTTGGACAGCCCCAGCATTTT. It specifies CASSPPFGQPQHF.

V gene TRBV5-1 combines with J gene TRBJ2-5, with D hard to call. Per germline, CDR1 SGHRS and CDR2 YFSETQ. Trimming removed 4 bases at V and 3 bases at J, with 16 bases between. This CDR3 is built from 15 residues. The CDR3 sequence is CASSPGVAAEETQYF. In DNA form, the CDR3 reads TGCGCCAGCAGCCCCGGTGTGGCTGCCGAAGAGACCCAGTACTTC.

The rearrangement links TRBV19 to TRBJ2-3; TRBD2 matches at 7 bases. The V segment lost 2 bases and the J segment 8 bases; nucleotides outside the gene matches: 7. The CDR3 is 14 amino acids. Germline values: CDR1 LNHDA, CDR2 SQIVND (reference sequence). The CDR3 sequence is CASSISSPGGTQYF. Here the CDR3 DNA reads TGTGCCAGTAGTATATCGTCCCCGGGGGGTACGCAGTATTTT. The whole variable domain, filled in from reference TRBV19 and TRBJ2-3, reads DGGITQSPKYLFRKEGQNVTLSCEQNLNHDAMYWYRQDPGQGLRLIYYSQIVNDFQKGDIAEGYSVSREKKESFPLTVTSAQKNPTAFYLCASSISSPGGTQYFGPGTRLTVL.

The chain is built from TRBV5-4 and TRBJ2-3, with D tentatively TRBD1 (6 bases). The germline CDR1 and CDR2 sequences are SGHNT and YYREEE (reference sequence). The length of the CDR3 is 14 residues. V lost 4 bases to trimming and J lost 6 bases, with 15 bases between them. This CDR3 is CASSHGQPQDTQYF. DNA for the CDR3: TGTGCCAGCAGCCATGGACAGCCCCAGGATACGCAGTATTTT.

The chain links TRBV19 to TRBJ2-7, with D maybe TRBD2 (5 bases). CDR3 length equals 15 residues. CDR1 is LNHDA and CDR2 is SQIVND in the germline V gene (reference sequence). Between the trimmed V and J ends, which lost 3 bases and 7 bases, there was a span of 19 bases. DNA of the CDR3: TGTGCCAGTAGTATTTCCGGACGGGATTATCGGGAGCAGTACTTC. Its protein product is CASSISGRDYREQYF.

The rearrangement links TRBV7-9 to TRBJ2-5, with 8 positions matching TRBD1. This CDR3 region has 14 residues. Germline CDR1 reads SEHNR; CDR2 reads FQNEAQ (reference sequence). Trimming cost V 3 bases and J 1 base; bases outside gene matches: 1. The chain's CDR3 is CASSFRGLQETQYF. The CDR3 DNA is TGTGCCAGCAGCTTCAGGGGGCTCCAAGAGACCCAGTACTTC.

This clone was detected only once. J is TRBJ2-7 and V is TRBV27; D is ambiguous. The CDR3 sequence is 14 residues long. V was pared by 6 bases and J by 2 bases, with 14 bases between. Per the germline V gene, CDR1 is MNHEY and CDR2 is SMNVEV (reference sequence). CDR3 nucleotides: TGTGCCAGCAGCCGTACAGTCAAGCCCTACGAGCAGTACTTC. Its protein is CASSRTVKPYEQYF.

The V and J genes are TRBV4-2 and TRBJ2-3; TRBD2 is a possible D gene (6 bases). Trimming took 1 base from V and 0 from J, leaving 11 bases between them. The CDR3 contains 16 residues. Germline CDR1 is LGHNA and CDR2 is YNFKEQ. As DNA, the CDR3 is TGTGCCAGCAGCCAAGGGTTAGCGGATAGCACAGATACGCAGTATTTT. It specifies CASSQGLADSTDTQYF.

This chain connects TRBV4-2 to TRBJ2-3; D may be TRBD2 (6 bases). Deletions cut 2 bases from V and 0 bases from J, with 12 bases between. CDR1 is LGHNA, CDR2 YNFKEQ, per germline. The length of the CDR3 is 16 residues. The CDR3 is CASSQIQRVSTDTQYF. As DNA, the CDR3 is TGTGCCAGCAGCCAAATTCAGCGGGTTAGCACAGATACGCAGTATTTT.

The chain recombines TRBV28 with TRBJ2-7; 12 positions match TRBD1. This CDR3 is 19 amino acids long. CDR1 and CDR2 (germline): MDHEN, SYDVKM. With V trimmed by 5 bases and J by 3 bases, 17 bases remained unmatched. The CDR3 sequence: CASSPNWGQGAVIDYEQYF. The CDR3 coding sequence is TGTGCCAGCAGTCCAAACTGGGGACAGGGGGCTGTTATCGACTACGAGCAGTACTTC.

This CDR3 reads CASSRQGGAQYF. The CDR3 region has the DNA TGTGCCAGCAGTCGACAGGGTGGGGCCCAGTACTTC. The V gene is TRBV6-6, the J gene TRBJ2-5; 7 bases are a match to TRBD1. The CDR3 is 12 amino acids. V was clipped by 5 bases and J by 9 bases; unmatched bases: 6. The germline CDR1 and CDR2 sequences are MNHNY and SVGAGI (reference sequence).